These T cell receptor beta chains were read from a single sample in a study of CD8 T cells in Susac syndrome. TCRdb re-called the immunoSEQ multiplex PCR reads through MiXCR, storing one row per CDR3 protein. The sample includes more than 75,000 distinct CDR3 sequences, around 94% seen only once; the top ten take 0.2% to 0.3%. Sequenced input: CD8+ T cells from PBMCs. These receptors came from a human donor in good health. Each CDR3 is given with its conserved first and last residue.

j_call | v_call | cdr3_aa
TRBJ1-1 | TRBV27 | CASSFRQNTEAFF
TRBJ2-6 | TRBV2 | CASRILSGANVLTF
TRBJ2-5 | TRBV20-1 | CSAPWTGEETQYF
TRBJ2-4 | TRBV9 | CASSVGGSGIQYF
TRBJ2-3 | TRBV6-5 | CASSSLEGTQYF
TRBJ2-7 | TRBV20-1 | CSARATGGGYEQYF
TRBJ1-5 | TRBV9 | CASSVDGGSNQPQHF
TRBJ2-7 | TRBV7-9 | CASSLVVKEQYF
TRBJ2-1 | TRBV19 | CASHSLPLNEQFF
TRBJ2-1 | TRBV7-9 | CASSLTGTSVHEQFF
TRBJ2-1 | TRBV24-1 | CATSVPAGEQFF
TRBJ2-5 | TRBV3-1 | CASRLGQSRGETQYF
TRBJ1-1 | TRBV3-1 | CASSQGGRGPSPEAFF
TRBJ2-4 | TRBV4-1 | CASSATLAYKNIQYF
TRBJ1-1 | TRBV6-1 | CASSRGQGETEAFF
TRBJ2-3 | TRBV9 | CASSVRGTIHTDTQYF
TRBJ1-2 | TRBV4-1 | CASSQRQLERYNYGYTF
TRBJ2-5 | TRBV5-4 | CASRETGAETQYF
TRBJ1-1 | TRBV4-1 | CASSHDTSEGAFF
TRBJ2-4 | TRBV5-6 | CASSLGQGRSWNIQYF
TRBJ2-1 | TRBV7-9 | CASSGLRGSSYNEQFF
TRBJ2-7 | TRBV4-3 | CASSQDRAGSYEQYF
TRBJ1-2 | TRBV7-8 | CASSGGTVRGYTF
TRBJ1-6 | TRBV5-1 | CASSSTENSPLHF
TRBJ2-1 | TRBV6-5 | CASIRLAGGPYEQFF
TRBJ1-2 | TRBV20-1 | CSARDREGFDGYTF
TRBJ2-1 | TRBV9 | CASSGTSGRSSYNEQFF
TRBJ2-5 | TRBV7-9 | CASSLVISQETQYF
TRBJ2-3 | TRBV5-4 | CASSLGQGLSTDTQYF
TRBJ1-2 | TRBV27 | CASSHQGLNYGYTF
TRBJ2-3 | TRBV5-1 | CASRLTGGITDTQYF
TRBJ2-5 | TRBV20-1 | CSARDFQETQYF
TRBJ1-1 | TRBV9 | CASSVEPSRNTEAFF
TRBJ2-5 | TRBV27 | CASSLISRGGSGRETQYF
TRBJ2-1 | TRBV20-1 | CSAETSGMYEQFF
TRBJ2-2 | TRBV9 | CASGSSTGGYGELFF
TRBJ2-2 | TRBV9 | CASSVEPTGANTGELFF
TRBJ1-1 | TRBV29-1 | CSALPEQGTEAFF
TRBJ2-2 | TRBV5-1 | CASSPGQNTGELFF
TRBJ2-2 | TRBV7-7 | CASRPGLNTGELFF
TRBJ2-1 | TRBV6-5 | CASSYDSQRQQFF
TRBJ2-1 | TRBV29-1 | CSAKGAGSYNEQFF